This T cell receptor (beta chain) was recovered during a study of shared clonotypes between healthy human individuals. Study in general: The plates for each donor numbered three CD4 naive, three CD4 memory, two CD8 naive and one CD8 memory.

Study results and limitations: Few donors restricted represented genetic and exposure-history diversity. Against clonotypes common to all four donors, non-shared ones had lower generation probabilities.

As for this clone: Its antigen is unknown.

Naivety among CD8 cells was defined by CD45RO negativity and positive CCR7 selection, thereby excluding terminally differentiated effector memory CD45RA+ cells. Assay: immunoSEQ multiplex PCR; the TCRdb copy retains only in-frame clones and omits some. The data show around 2,000,000 clones, approximately 94% seen once. This receptor was identified in a man younger than 35 in good health. The sample was naive CD8+ T cells sorted from blood.

The CDR3 here is CASSLGAINEQFF. CDR3 nucleotides: TGTGCCAGCAGCTTGGGTGCTATCAATGAGCAGTTCTTC. The chain is built from TRBV9 and TRBJ2-1; D unclear. The V gene lost 4 bases and the J gene lost 6 bases, with 11 bases spanning the gap. CDR3 length: 13 residues. CDR1 and CDR2 from the germline V gene are SGDLS and YYNGEE.